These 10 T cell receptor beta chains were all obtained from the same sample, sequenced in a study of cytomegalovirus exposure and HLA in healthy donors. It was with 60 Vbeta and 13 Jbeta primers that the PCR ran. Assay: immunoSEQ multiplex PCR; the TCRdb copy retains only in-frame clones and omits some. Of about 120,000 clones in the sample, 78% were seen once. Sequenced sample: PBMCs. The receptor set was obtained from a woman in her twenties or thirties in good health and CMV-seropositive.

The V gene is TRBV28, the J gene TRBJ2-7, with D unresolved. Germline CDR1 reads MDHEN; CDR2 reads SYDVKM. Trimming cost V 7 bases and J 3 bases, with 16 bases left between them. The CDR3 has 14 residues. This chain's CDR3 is CASTQSELNYEQYF. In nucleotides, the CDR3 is TGTGCCAGCACCCAAAGCGAGCTAAACTACGAGCAGTACTTC.

CDR3 coding DNA: TGTGCCAGCAGTGGAGGGAGTTCCGATCGGCCCCAGCATTTT. Protein sequence: CASSGGSSDRPQHF. The V and J genes are TRBV2 and TRBJ1-5; D uncertain. Trimming took off 4 bases at V and 9 bases at J, with 16 bases between the two ends. CDR3 length: 14 residues. Germline values: CDR1 SNHLY, CDR2 FYNNEI.

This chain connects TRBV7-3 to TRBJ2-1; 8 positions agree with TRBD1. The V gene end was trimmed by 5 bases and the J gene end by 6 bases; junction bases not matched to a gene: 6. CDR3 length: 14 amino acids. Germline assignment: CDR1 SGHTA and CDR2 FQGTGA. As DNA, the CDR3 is TGTGCCAGCAGCACTCCCGGGACAGGCAATGAGCAGTTCTTC. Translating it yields CASSTPGTGNEQFF.

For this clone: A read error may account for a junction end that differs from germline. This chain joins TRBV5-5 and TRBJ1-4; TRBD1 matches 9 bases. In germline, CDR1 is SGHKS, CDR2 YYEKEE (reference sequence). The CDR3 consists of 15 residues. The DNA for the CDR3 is TGTGCCAGCAACTTGGGACAGGGTATGGCAGAAAAACTGTTTTTT. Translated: CASNLGQGMAEKLFF.

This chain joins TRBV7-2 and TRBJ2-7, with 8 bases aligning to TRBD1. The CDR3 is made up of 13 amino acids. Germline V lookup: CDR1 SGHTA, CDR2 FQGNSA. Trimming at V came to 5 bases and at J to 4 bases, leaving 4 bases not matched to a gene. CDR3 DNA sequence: TGTGCCAGCAGCCGCGGACAGGGTTACGAGCAGTACTTC. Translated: CASSRGQGYEQYF.

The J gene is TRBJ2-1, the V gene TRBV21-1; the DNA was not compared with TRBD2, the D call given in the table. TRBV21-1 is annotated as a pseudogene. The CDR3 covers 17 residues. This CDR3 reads CASSQGTSGGLAGTQFF. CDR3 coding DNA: TGTGCCAGCAGTCAGGGCACGTCGGGGGGACTAGCGGGGACCCAGTTCTTC.

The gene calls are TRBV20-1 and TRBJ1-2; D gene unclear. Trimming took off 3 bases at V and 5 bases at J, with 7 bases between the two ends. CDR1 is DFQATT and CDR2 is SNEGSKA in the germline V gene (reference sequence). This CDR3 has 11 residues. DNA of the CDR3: TGCAGTGCTAGTGGTAGTTATGGCTACACCTTC. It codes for CSASGSYGYTF.

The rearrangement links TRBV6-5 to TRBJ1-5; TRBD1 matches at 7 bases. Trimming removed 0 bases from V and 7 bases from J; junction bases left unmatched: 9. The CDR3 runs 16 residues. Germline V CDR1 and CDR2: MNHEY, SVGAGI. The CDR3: CASSYSSDRARQPQHF. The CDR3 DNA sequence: TGTGCCAGCAGTTACTCATCCGACAGGGCGAGGCAGCCCCAGCATTTT.

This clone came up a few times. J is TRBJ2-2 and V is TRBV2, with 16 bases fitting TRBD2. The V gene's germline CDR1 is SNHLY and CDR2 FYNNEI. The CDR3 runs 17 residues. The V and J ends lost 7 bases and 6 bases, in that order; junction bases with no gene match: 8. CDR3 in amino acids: CASTRGTSGGASGELFF. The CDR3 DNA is TGTGCCAGCACCCGCGGGACTAGCGGGGGGGCGTCCGGGGAGCTGTTTTTT. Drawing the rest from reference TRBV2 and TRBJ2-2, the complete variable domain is EPEVTQTPSHQVTQMGQEVILRCVPISNHLYFYWYRQILGQKVEFLVSFYNNEISEKSEIFDDQFSVERPDGSNFTLKIRSTKLEDSAMYFCASTRGTSGGASGELFFGEGSRLTVL.

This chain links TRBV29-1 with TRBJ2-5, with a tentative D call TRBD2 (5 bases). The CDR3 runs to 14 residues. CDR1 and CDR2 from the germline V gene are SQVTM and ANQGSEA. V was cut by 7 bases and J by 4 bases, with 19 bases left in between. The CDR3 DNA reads TGCAGCGCCGACGGGAACAACCTTGGAGAGACCCAGTACTTC. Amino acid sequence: CSADGNNLGETQYF.